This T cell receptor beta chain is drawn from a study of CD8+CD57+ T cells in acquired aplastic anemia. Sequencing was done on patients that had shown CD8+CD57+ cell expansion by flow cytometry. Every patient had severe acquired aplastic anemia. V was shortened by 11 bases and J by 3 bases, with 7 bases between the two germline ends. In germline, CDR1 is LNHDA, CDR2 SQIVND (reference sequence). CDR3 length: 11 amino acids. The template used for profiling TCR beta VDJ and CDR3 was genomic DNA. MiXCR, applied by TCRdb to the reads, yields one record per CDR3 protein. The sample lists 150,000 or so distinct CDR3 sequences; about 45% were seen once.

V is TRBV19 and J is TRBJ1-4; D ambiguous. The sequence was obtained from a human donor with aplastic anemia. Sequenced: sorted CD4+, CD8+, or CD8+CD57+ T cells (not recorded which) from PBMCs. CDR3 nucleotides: TGTGCCTCCGCTTCTAATGAAAAACTGTTTTTT. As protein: CASASNEKLFF.